What follows are 32 T cell receptor beta chains derived from one specimen sequenced in a study of technical replicates of blood from several donors. The method was immunoSEQ multiplex PCR; TCRdb's version includes in-frame clones alone and lacks a portion of them. Seen here are about 68,000 clones, approximately 97% observed once, and the top ten hold roughly 0.25%. The sequencing input was T cells isolated from PBMCs. The receptors here all came from a human donor in good health.

In this sample, this clone turned up once. The genes are TRBV28 and TRBJ2-7; D uncertain. The CDR3 is made up of 14 amino acids. The V end was cut by 11 bases, the J end by 2 bases, with 19 bases between. Germline values: CDR1 MDHEN, CDR2 SYDVKM. CDR3 DNA: TGTGCCTGCCTGGCGGAACGAAGGCCCTACGAGCAGTACTTC. Encoded protein: CACLAERRPYEQYF.

V and J are TRBV29-1 and TRBJ1-3; D not certain. Germline V gene sequence: CDR1 SQVTM, CDR2 ANQGSEA. The CDR3 runs 11 residues. The V end lost 4 bases, the J end lost 3 bases, and 4 bases lay between the germline ends. CDR3 residues: CSVGSGNTIYF. In DNA form, the CDR3 reads TGCAGCGTTGGTAGTGGAAACACCATATATTTT.

V is TRBV10-1 and J is TRBJ1-1; possible D gene TRBD1, 5 bases. CDR3 length equals 15 residues. V lost 5 bases and J 2 bases, leaving 15 bases between the germline ends. Germline CDR1 WNHNN, CDR2 SYGVQD (reference sequence). The DNA of the CDR3 is TGCGCCAGCAGTAATTACAGGTCTCTCAACACTGAAGCTTTCTTT. Protein: CASSNYRSLNTEAFF.

The gene calls are TRBV6-6 and TRBJ1-1; D gene ambiguous. Trimming removed 5 bases at V and 0 bases at J, with 4 bases between. The CDR3 spans 12 residues. The germline CDR1 and CDR2 sequences are MNHNY and SVGAGI (reference sequence). This CDR3 reads CASSGLNTEAFF. The CDR3 DNA is TGTGCCAGCAGTGGCCTGAACACTGAAGCTTTCTTT.

The chain is built from TRBV19 and TRBJ1-5; TRBD1 agrees at 7 bases. CDR3 length: 14 residues. V lost 1 base, J lost 9 bases, and 6 bases stayed unmatched. CDR1 and CDR2 from the germline V gene are LNHDA and SQIVND (reference sequence). For the CDR3, the DNA is TGTGCCAGTAGTATAGCTGAGGGGGCGCGGCCCCAGCATTTT. Protein product: CASSIAEGARPQHF. The whole variable domain, remainder taken from reference TRBV19 and TRBJ1-5, is DGGITQSPKYLFRKEGQNVTLSCEQNLNHDAMYWYRQDPGQGLRLIYYSQIVNDFQKGDIAEGYSVSREKKESFPLTVTSAQKNPTAFYLCASSIAEGARPQHFGDGTRLSIL.

The chain joins TRBV28 to TRBJ2-7, with a weak D call TRBD2 (6 bases). The ends were cut back, 5 bases at V and 2 bases at J, with 16 bases in the middle. CDR3 size: 15 residues. From germline, CDR1 is MDHEN and CDR2 SYDVKM. CDR3: CASSIRDFGPYEQYF. CDR3 nucleotides: TGTGCCAGCAGTATCCGGGACTTTGGACCCTACGAGCAGTACTTC.

Written as DNA, the CDR3 is TGTGCCAGCAGGGGGGACAGCTATGGCTACACCTTC. This encodes CASRGDSYGYTF. The chain couples TRBV11-3 to TRBJ1-2; TRBD1 matches 7 bases. Trimming removed 6 bases from V and 4 bases from J; junction bases left unmatched: 2. The length of the CDR3 is 12 residues. Germline V gene sequence: CDR1 SGHNT, CDR2 YENEEA.

The table lists this clone with a count of one. This chain joins TRBV5-6 and TRBJ1-1, with a possible D match to TRBD1 (5 bases). The V gene's germline CDR1 is SGHDT and CDR2 YYEEEE. V lost 2 bases and J 3 bases, leaving 17 bases between the germline ends. This CDR3 spans 16 amino acids. For the CDR3, the DNA is TGTGCCAGCAGCTTACAAACCAGACAGTGGGACACTGAAGCTTTCTTT. The encoded protein is CASSLQTRQWDTEAFF.

The rearrangement uses TRBV29-1 and TRBJ1-1; 8 nucleotides match TRBD1. The CDR3 spans 18 residues. V lost 3 bases, J lost 1 base, and 16 bases stayed unmatched. Germline assignment: CDR1 SQVTM and CDR2 ANQGSEA. For the CDR3, the DNA is TGCAGCGTTGAGCAGGCGACAGGGGATAAATCTTGGAACACTGAAGCTTTCTTT. This encodes CSVEQATGDKSWNTEAFF.

The V and J genes are TRBV6-4 and TRBJ2-1, with 7 bases lining up with TRBD2. Trimming took 4 bases from V and 8 from J; bases not matched to a gene: 8. Germline V CDR1 and CDR2: MRHNA, SNTAGT. The CDR3 consists of 14 residues. CDR3 nucleotide sequence: TGTGCCAGCAGTGTAGGTCGGGAGGTTGATGAGCAGTTCTTC. This codes for CASSVGREVDEQFF.

This chain uses TRBV29-1 with TRBJ2-6; TRBD1 matches 8 bases. With V trimmed by 7 bases and J by 2 bases, 13 bases remained unmatched. Germline V gene lookup returns CDR1 SQVTM and CDR2 ANQGSEA. The CDR3 covers 17 residues. CDR3 in amino acids: CSALHHRGEPGANVLTF. The CDR3 bases are TGCAGCGCCCTACATCACAGGGGGGAACCTGGGGCCAACGTCCTGACTTTC.

The V call is TRBV18, the J call TRBJ2-2; possibly TRBD2 for D (5 bases). In germline, CDR1 is KGHSH, CDR2 LQKENI. The ends were cut back, 6 bases at V and 1 base at J, with 6 bases in the middle. This CDR3 has 13 amino acids. The CDR3 loop is CASSEGNTGELFF. CDR3 in DNA: TGTGCCAGCTCCGAGGGGAACACCGGGGAGCTGTTTTTT.

The rearrangement joins TRBV30 to TRBJ2-3; TRBD2 aligns across 12 bases. After removal of 0 bases from V and 0 bases from J, the junction contained 1 base not matched to a gene. From germline, CDR1 is GTSNPN and CDR2 SVGIG (reference sequence). The CDR3 loop spans 16 amino acids. CDR3 loop: CAWSVGLAGSTDTQYF. For the CDR3, the DNA is TGTGCCTGGAGTGTAGGACTAGCGGGGAGCACAGATACGCAGTATTTT.

The CDR3, as DNA: TGTGCCAGTAGTGTAGGGACAGGGGGCTCGAACACTGAAGCTTTCTTT. It is translated as CASSVGTGGSNTEAFF. The V gene is TRBV19, the J gene TRBJ1-1; 12 nucleotides agree with TRBD1. Germline V gene sequence: CDR1 LNHDA, CDR2 SQIVND (reference sequence). The CDR3 length is 16 residues. Germline trimming cut 5 bases from V and 1 base from J; bases unmatched to any gene: 5.

This rearrangement joins TRBV27 to TRBJ1-5; D gene ambiguous. Between the trimmed V and J ends, which lost 3 bases and 3 bases, there was a span of 9 bases. The CDR3 consists of 14 residues. Germline V CDR1 and CDR2: MNHEY, SMNVEV (reference sequence). CDR3 in amino acids: CASSFRGFNQPQHF. The CDR3 DNA sequence: TGTGCCAGCAGTTTCCGCGGTTTCAATCAGCCCCAGCATTTT.

This rearrangement joins TRBV7-9 to TRBJ1-2; 7 nucleotides line up with TRBD1. J was trimmed by 8 bases and V by 5 bases; bases with no gene match: 8. CDR1 and CDR2 from the germline V gene are SEHNR and FQNEAQ (reference sequence). This CDR3 contains 13 residues. This chain's CDR3 is CASSQGTAGGYTF. In DNA, the CDR3 is TGTGCCAGCAGCCAAGGGACAGCGGGCGGCTACACCTTC.

This clone was picked up one time. V gene TRBV7-9 combines with J gene TRBJ2-1; unclear D gene. The V end lost 4 bases, the J end lost 5 bases, and 9 bases lay between the germline ends. Germline V lookup: CDR1 SEHNR, CDR2 FQNEAQ (reference sequence). The CDR3 length is 13 residues. In nucleotides, the CDR3 is TGTGCCAGCAGCTCTTTTATAGACAATGAGCAGTTCTTC. This gives the protein CASSSFIDNEQFF.

This sequence joins TRBV5-6 and TRBJ2-7; TRBD1 aligns across 7 bases. From germline, CDR1 is SGHDT and CDR2 YYEEEE. This CDR3 comprises 13 residues. V lost 2 bases to trimming and J lost 3 bases; unmatched junction nucleotides: 2. CDR3 in DNA: TGTGCCAGCAGCTTAACAGGGGTCTACGAGCAGTACTTC. Amino acid sequence: CASSLTGVYEQYF.

J is TRBJ2-1 and V is TRBV29-1; 8 nucleotides line up with TRBD1. The CDR3 length is 14 residues. V lost 5 bases, J lost 4 bases, and 7 bases stayed unmatched. Per the germline V gene, CDR1 is SQVTM and CDR2 is ANQGSEA. For the CDR3, the DNA is TGCAGCGTTCAATTCCGGACAGGGTACAATGAGCAGTTCTTC. Translating gives CSVQFRTGYNEQFF.

The chain employs TRBV7-8 and TRBJ2-7; 7 bases are shared with TRBD1. V shed 1 base and J 2 bases; nucleotides not matched to a gene: 5. Germline lookup yields CDR1 SGHVS and CDR2 FQNEAQ. CDR3 length: 15 amino acids. The CDR3 loop is CASSLGDRETYEQYF. CDR3 coding DNA: TGTGCCAGCAGCTTAGGAGACAGGGAAACCTACGAGCAGTACTTC.

The chain carries TRBV27 and TRBJ2-1, with 14 bases lining up with TRBD2. The CDR3 has 15 amino acids. The junction had 4 bases not matched to a gene; V was cut back by 5 bases and J by 7 bases. Germline V gives CDR1 MNHEY, CDR2 SMNVEV (reference sequence). The DNA for the CDR3 is TGTGCCAGCAGTCCCGGGACTAGCGGGAGAAATGAGCAGTTCTTC. It codes for CASSPGTSGRNEQFF.

This sequence joins TRBV10-3 and TRBJ1-5, with D possibly TRBD1 on 6 matching bases. There are 16 residues in the CDR3. CDR1 and CDR2 from the germline V gene are ENHRY and SYGVKD. V was trimmed by 0 bases and J by 1 base, leaving 10 bases between them. CDR3 coding DNA: TGTGCCATCAGTGAGTCCAGTGGACAGAGCAATCAGCCCCAGCATTTT. This sequence encodes CAISESSGQSNQPQHF.

The chain combines TRBV6-5 with TRBJ2-7, with 7 bases fitting TRBD1. This CDR3 has 15 residues. The ends lost 6 bases at V and 7 bases at J; junction bases unmatched: 15. Per germline, CDR1 MNHEY and CDR2 SVGAGI. The CDR3 coding sequence is TGTGCCAGCAGAACTGGACAGGCCTCACGGACGGAGCAGTACTTC. Residues: CASRTGQASRTEQYF.

This clone was found a few times. The rearrangement uses TRBV2 and TRBJ2-7; tentative D call: TRBD1 (6 bases). CDR1 is SNHLY, CDR2 FYNNEI, per germline. Trimming took off 8 bases at V and 0 bases at J, with 11 bases between the two ends. The length of the CDR3 is 13 residues. The CDR3 sequence is CASGGVYSYEQYF. The CDR3 DNA is TGTGCCAGCGGGGGCGTCTACTCCTACGAGCAGTACTTC.

The chain combines TRBV15 with TRBJ1-5; the D gene is possibly TRBD1 (5 bases). CDR3 length: 15 residues. CDR1 is LNHNV, CDR2 YYDKDF, per germline (reference sequence). Trimming pared 8 bases from V and 4 bases from J, leaving 18 bases between. CDR3 bases: TGTGCCACCCGGGGGACGAACAGGAGAAATCAGCCCCAGCATTTT. It translates to CATRGTNRRNQPQHF.

This chain uses TRBV4-2 with TRBJ1-5; the D gene is possibly TRBD1 (6 bases). The CDR3 is 18 residues long. V lost 1 base to trimming and J lost 2 bases, with 18 bases between them. Germline V gene sequence: CDR1 LGHNA, CDR2 YNFKEQ. CDR3 sequence: CASSQVRTDWDGNQPQHF. The DNA of the CDR3 is TGTGCCAGCAGCCAAGTGAGGACAGATTGGGATGGCAATCAGCCCCAGCATTTT.

The sample holds one count of this clone. The gene calls are TRBV28 and TRBJ2-7; 7 nucleotides agree with TRBD1. Germline-derived CDR1 and CDR2 are MDHEN and SYDVKM. Germline trimming cut 3 bases from V and 0 bases from J; bases unmatched to any gene: 2. There are 14 residues in the CDR3. CDR3 coding DNA: TGTGCCAGCAGTTTGACAGGGAGCTCCTACGAGCAGTACTTC. Encoded protein: CASSLTGSSYEQYF.

J is TRBJ2-3 and V is TRBV11-3; 11 positions agree with TRBD2. The CDR3 length is 14 residues. Trimming removed 3 bases from V and 4 bases from J; junction bases left unmatched: 0. Germline V lookup: CDR1 SGHNT, CDR2 YENEEA. The CDR3 DNA reads as TGTGCCAGCAGCTTGGGACTAGCGGCAGATACGCAGTATTTT. As protein: CASSLGLAADTQYF.

This clone showed up just once. The chain links TRBV5-1 to TRBJ2-7, with 7 bases identical to TRBD2. CDR1 and CDR2 from the germline V gene are SGHRS and YFSETQ. With V trimmed by 0 bases and J by 3 bases, 6 bases remained unmatched. The CDR3 consists of 15 residues. CDR3 coding DNA: TGCGCCAGCAGCTTGGGGGCGGGAGAGGGCTACGAGCAGTACTTC. Translated: CASSLGAGEGYEQYF.

The V gene is TRBV28, the J gene TRBJ2-5, with a weak D call TRBD2 (6 bases). V shed 4 bases and J shed 5 bases, with 20 bases lying between them. CDR1 and CDR2 (germline): MDHEN, SYDVKM. The CDR3 totals 16 residues. The CDR3 protein is CASSWRGPLKLETQYF. DNA of the CDR3: TGTGCCAGCAGTTGGAGGGGTCCCTTAAAGTTGGAGACCCAGTACTTC. Combining the CDR3 with reference TRBV28 and TRBJ2-5 gives the whole variable domain DVKVTQSSRYLVKRTGEKVFLECVQDMDHENMFWYRQDPGLGLRLIYFSYDVKMKEKGDIPEGYSVSREKKERFSLILESASTNQTSMYLCASSWRGPLKLETQYFGPGTRLLVL.

This chain connects TRBV6-1 to TRBJ1-3, with D unresolved. The CDR3 loop spans 14 amino acids. In germline, CDR1 is MNHNS, CDR2 SASEGT. V lost 4 bases to trimming and J lost 4 bases, with 11 bases between them. The DNA for the CDR3 is TGTGCCAGCAGTGGATTAAACAGAGGAAACACCATATATTTT. Translating gives CASSGLNRGNTIYF.

The chain recombines TRBV25-1 with TRBJ1-4, with a weak D call TRBD1 (5 bases). CDR1 and CDR2 (germline): MGHDK, SYGVNS. This CDR3 spans 11 amino acids. With 7 bases removed from V and 6 bases from J, the gap between germline ends came to 6 bases. Here the CDR3 reads CASTQDEKLFF. DNA for the CDR3: TGTGCCAGCACACAGGATGAAAAACTGTTTTTT.